Each of the 15 T cell receptor beta chains below was sequenced from the same sample in a study of blood T cell repertoires in COVID-19. Data came from immunoSEQ multiplex PCR; TCRdb stores just in-frame clones and leaves some out. In the table there are some 160,000 clones, roughly 83% of which are singletons. The sequenced sample consisted of peripheral blood. All receptors derive from a human donor in a cohort sampled during active COVID-19.

CDR3 loop: CAISGIGAENEQYF. CDR3 DNA sequence: TGTGCCATCAGTGGTATAGGGGCTGAGAACGAGCAGTACTTC. V is TRBV10-3 and J is TRBJ2-7, with D perhaps TRBD1 (5 bases). Germline values: CDR1 ENHRY, CDR2 SYGVKD. There are 14 residues in the CDR3. Trimming took 4 bases from V and 5 from J, leaving 15 bases between them.

This chain links TRBV5-5 with TRBJ2-2, with 10 bases identical to TRBD1. The CDR3 is made up of 16 amino acids. The J segment lost 4 bases and the V segment lost 3 bases, leaving 6 bases of the junction unmatched. Germline values: CDR1 SGHKS, CDR2 YYEKEE (reference sequence). DNA of the CDR3: TGTGCCAGCAGCTCCGCGACAGGGGGCTTCACCGGGGAGCTGTTTTTT. It codes for CASSSATGGFTGELFF.

This clone has only a few counts. The rearrangement uses TRBV19 and TRBJ1-1; D is uncertain. V was shortened by 5 bases and J by 4 bases, with 17 bases between the two germline ends. Germline CDR1 and CDR2: LNHDA and SQIVND (reference sequence). CDR3 size: 15 residues. The CDR3 DNA is TGTGCCAGTAGTCCCAACTCTCGGGGAGGCACTGAAGCTTTCTTT. It encodes CASSPNSRGGTEAFF.

The genes are TRBV5-1 and TRBJ2-3; D is ambiguous. V shed 0 bases and J shed 6 bases, with 11 bases lying between them. The CDR3 spans 14 residues. Per the germline V gene, CDR1 is SGHRS and CDR2 is YFSETQ. CDR3 sequence: CASSLDILGDTQYF. CDR3 sequence (DNA): TGCGCCAGCAGCTTGGACATTCTCGGGGATACGCAGTATTTT.

The gene calls are TRBV5-6 and TRBJ2-7; 7 nucleotides match TRBD2. The V gene's germline CDR1 is SGHDT and CDR2 YYEEEE. Germline trimming cut 3 bases from V and 4 bases from J; bases unmatched to any gene: 1. CDR3 length: 12 residues. CDR3 in DNA: TGTGCCAGCAGCTGGGAGGGGTACGAGCAGTACTTC. It encodes CASSWEGYEQYF.

On this clone: The same CDR3 can be traced to other DNA sequences in this sample. This chain connects TRBV7-3 to TRBJ2-6; TRBD1 is a possible D gene (6 bases). CDR1 SGHTA and CDR2 FQGTGA come from the germline V gene. The CDR3 is 15 amino acids. The germline V and J ends were trimmed by 3 bases and 0 bases, with 6 bases remaining between them. The CDR3 DNA is TGTGCCAGCAGCTTCAGGGGCTCTGGGGCCAACGTCCTGACTTTC. Translation gives CASSFRGSGANVLTF.

This chain links TRBV19 with TRBJ1-5; unclear D gene. The germline V gene encodes CDR1 LNHDA and CDR2 SQIVND (reference sequence). The CDR3 runs to 16 residues. V was cut by 2 bases and J by 4 bases, with 15 bases left in between. In DNA, the CDR3 is TGTGCCAGTAGTATACGAGGCTTATCCGGGAATCAGCCCCAGCATTTT. Its translation is CASSIRGLSGNQPQHF.

Only a few counts were recorded for this clone. The J gene is TRBJ1-1, the V gene TRBV3-1 (or the pseudogene TRBV3-2); TRBD1 is a possible D gene (6 bases). CDR1 is LGHDT and CDR2 is YNNKEL in the germline V gene (reference sequence). CDR3 length: 13 residues. V lost 1 base to trimming and J lost 8 bases, with 11 bases between them. The CDR3 loop is CASSQVNREEAFF. CDR3 DNA: TGTGCCAGCAGCCAAGTTAACAGGGAGGAAGCTTTCTTT.

The rearrangement uses TRBV27 and TRBJ2-7; no clear D gene. This CDR3 is 13 amino acids long. Germline loops: CDR1 MNHEY, CDR2 SMNVEV (reference sequence). V was trimmed by 0 bases and J by 1 base, leaving 4 bases between them. CDR3 in DNA: TGTGCCAGCAGTTTATCACAGTCCTACGAGCAGTACTTC. Protein product: CASSLSQSYEQYF.

This chain connects TRBV4-2 to TRBJ2-7, with TRBD2 matching 10 bases. CDR1 is LGHNA and CDR2 is YNFKEQ in the germline V gene. This CDR3 has 18 amino acids. J lost 2 bases, V lost 0 bases, and 10 bases had no gene match. The CDR3 DNA reads as TGTGCCAGCAGCCAAGATTATAGGAGGCTAGCGGGGGCCTACGAGCAGTACTTC. Translating it yields CASSQDYRRLAGAYEQYF.

The rearrangement links TRBV5-4 to TRBJ2-7; 9 nucleotides line up with TRBD1. Trimming removed 4 bases from V and 2 bases from J; junction bases left unmatched: 10. CDR1 is SGHNT, CDR2 YYREEE, per germline (reference sequence). This CDR3 is built from 16 residues. The CDR3 spells CASSRVQGASAYEQYF. The CDR3 DNA reads TGTGCCAGCAGCCGGGTACAGGGGGCGAGCGCCTACGAGCAGTACTTC.

The chain joins TRBV20-1 to TRBJ2-7; TRBD2 might be the D (5 bases). Germline V gene lookup returns CDR1 DFQATT and CDR2 SNEGSKA (reference sequence). The V and J ends lost 3 bases and 0 bases respectively, with 15 bases between them. The CDR3 is made up of 15 amino acids. The CDR3 nucleotides are TGCAGTGCTAGTAAGGCTAGCCGCAGCTCCTACGAGCAGTACTTC. Translation: CSASKASRSSYEQYF.

The rearrangement joins TRBV6-5 to TRBJ1-5, with 7 bases that match TRBD1. The V segment lost 6 bases and the J segment 6 bases; nucleotides outside the gene matches: 5. The germline V gene has CDR1 MNHEY and CDR2 SVGAGI. This CDR3 is 13 amino acids long. In nucleotides, the CDR3 is TGTGCCAGCAGCTCCGACAGGGCTCAGCCCCAGCATTTT. Its protein product is CASSSDRAQPQHF.

The gene calls are TRBV20-1 and TRBJ2-7; TRBD1 aligns across 9 bases. Per germline, CDR1 DFQATT and CDR2 SNEGSKA (reference sequence). The CDR3 contains 12 residues. V shed 3 bases, J shed 6 bases, and the junction held 3 bases outside the gene matches. The chain's CDR3 is CSASRDRAEQYF. The CDR3 DNA reads as TGCAGTGCTAGTAGGGACAGGGCCGAGCAGTACTTC.

The J gene is TRBJ2-5, the V gene TRBV7-3; 9 nucleotides agree with TRBD1. The CDR3 extends over 15 amino acids. After removal of 0 bases from V and 5 bases from J, the junction contained 4 bases not matched to a gene. Germline V gene sequence: CDR1 SGHTA, CDR2 FQGTGA. CDR3: CASSLTGTGIETQYF. The DNA of the CDR3 is TGTGCCAGCAGCTTAACGGGGACAGGGATTGAGACCCAGTACTTC.